Only one count was recorded for the clone carrying this T cell receptor beta chain. Its antigen remains unknown. Unique molecular identifiers were affixed to single, distinct cDNA molecules. Using its own MiXCR run on the 5' RACE reads, TCRdb lists one record per CDR3 protein. The table includes under 140,000 distinct CDR3 sequences, roughly 12% detected once. The data belong to a study of early T cells in non-severe SARS-CoV-2 infection. Across the whole study: Chains were unpaired, as sequencing was done on bulk RNA from unsorted whole blood.

General study points: VDJdb matching favored anti-spike CD8 responses, missing private and CD4 specificities.

Deletions cut 6 bases from V and 6 bases from J, with 16 bases between. The CDR3 loop spans 14 amino acids. CDR1 is WNHNN, CDR2 SYGVQD, per germline (reference sequence). Sample: whole blood, taken at baseline. The source is an adult who was a healthcare worker with PCR-confirmed SARS-CoV-2 infection or an uninfected control (not recorded which). The V call is TRBV10-1, the J call TRBJ2-3; D is unresolved. CDR3 coding DNA: TGCGCCAGCAGCGAAAACCCAGAAGGGGATACGCAGTATTTT. This sequence encodes CASSENPEGDTQYF.